The 8 T cell receptor beta chains presented below share a single source sample, sequenced in a study of CD8+ T cells in alopecia areata. Reverse transcription of extracted RNA yielded cDNA, which provided the sequencing template. The repertoire was sequenced with immunoSEQ multiplex PCR; TCRdb's copy has only in-frame clones and lacks some. This sample has 95,000 to 100,000 clones, with about 60% found just once. Treatment: oral pan-JAK inhibitor, 5-10 mg twice daily. The specimen was CD8+ T cells sorted from blood, collected at approximately week 56, from a patient treated with tofacitinib. These receptors all stem from a human donor with alopecia areata.

This clone was counted between two and nine times. The J gene is TRBJ2-7, the V gene TRBV12-5; D is unresolved. The CDR3 is 11 residues long. Looked up from germline, CDR1 is LGHNT and CDR2 is FRNRAP. With 4 bases removed from V and 2 bases from J, the gap between germline ends came to 3 bases. The CDR3 sequence is CASGSTYEQYF. CDR3 sequence (DNA): TGTGCTAGTGGTTCGACCTACGAGCAGTACTTC.

This clone was found a few times. The genes are TRBV4-1 and TRBJ2-3; D possibly corresponds to TRBD2 (6 bases). Germline lookup yields CDR1 MGHRA and CDR2 YSYEKL. The V and J ends lost 4 bases and 13 bases respectively, with 21 bases between them. The CDR3 has 14 residues. The CDR3 loop reads CASSPRTGDSQKYF. In DNA, the CDR3 is TGCGCCAGCAGCCCCCGGACGGGAGACTCCCAAAAGTATTTT.

This chain connects TRBV11-2 to TRBJ2-3; TRBD1 might be the D (6 bases). Germline assignment: CDR1 SGHAT and CDR2 FQNNGV. The CDR3 contains 14 residues. Trimming removed 5 bases at V and 1 base at J, with 10 bases between. This chain's CDR3 is CASSTRTGTDTQYF. The CDR3 nucleotides read TGTGCCAGCAGCACCAGGACAGGCACAGATACGCAGTATTTT.

The V gene is TRBV19, the J gene TRBJ2-7, with TRBD1 identical over 9 bases. Unmatched junction bases numbered 3, after V lost 10 bases and J lost 2 bases. CDR1 is LNHDA, CDR2 SQIVND, per germline (reference sequence). This CDR3 has 12 residues. The CDR3 protein is CATRQGAYEQYF. CDR3 bases: TGTGCCACCCGACAGGGGGCCTACGAGCAGTACTTC.

The rearrangement joins TRBV9 to TRBJ1-1; 9 bases agree with TRBD1. Germline-derived CDR1 and CDR2 are SGDLS and YYNGEE. Germline trimming cut 4 bases from V and 1 base from J; bases unmatched to any gene: 5. This CDR3 is built from 15 residues. The CDR3 DNA is TGTGCCAGCAGCCCTAGGACAGGGGCGAACACTGAAGCTTTCTTT. This codes for CASSPRTGANTEAFF.

V usage is TRBV30 and J usage is TRBJ2-1, with 8 bases lining up with TRBD2. The ends lost 4 bases at V and 8 bases at J; junction bases unmatched: 19. The V gene's germline CDR1 is GTSNPN and CDR2 SVGIG (reference sequence). This CDR3 spans 17 amino acids. The CDR3 region is CAWKAELVGGVTHEQFF. The CDR3, as DNA: TGTGCCTGGAAAGCCGAGTTGGTCGGGGGGGTCACGCATGAGCAGTTCTTC.

V usage is TRBV5-6 and J usage is TRBJ1-4; 10 positions match TRBD1. Germline V gene sequence: CDR1 SGHDT, CDR2 YYEEEE. The CDR3 is 14 residues long. The V gene end was trimmed by 4 bases and the J gene end by 7 bases; junction bases not matched to a gene: 4. This chain's CDR3 is CASSLGTGAEKLFF. The CDR3, as DNA: TGTGCCAGCAGCCTGGGGACAGGGGCTGAAAAACTGTTTTTT.

The chain carries TRBV7-4 and TRBJ2-5; D assignment may be TRBD1 or TRBD2 (5 bases each). The CDR3 has 14 residues. V shed 2 bases and J shed 5 bases, with 12 bases lying between them. From germline, CDR1 is SGHVT and CDR2 SQSDAQ. The CDR3 loop reads CASSLSGRGETQYF. DNA for the CDR3: TGTGCCAGCAGCTTATCAGGGCGCGGGGAGACCCAGTACTTC. Full variable domain (missing parts from reference TRBV7-4 and TRBJ2-5): GAGVSQSPRYKVAKRGRDVALRCDSISGHVTLYWYRQTLGQGSEVLTYSQSDAQRDKSGRPSGRFSAERPERSVSTLKIQRTEQGDSAVYLCASSLSGRGETQYFGPGTRLLVL.